This T cell receptor beta chain stems from a study of blood T cell repertoires in COVID-19. The count of this clone is one. During active infection, Seattle patients enrolled and were then monitored through disease. In the authors' methods: Estimated nucleated cell counts came from reference gene primer amplification. Only in-frame clones appear in the TCRdb table, and some are missing; sequencing was by immunoSEQ multiplex PCR. Clonal size and the V and J genes are those of that table, whereas D and trimming came from the DNA. The sample holds approximately 55,000 clones, about three quarters seen once. The sequencing sample was made of peripheral blood. This clonotype originated in a young man with COVID-19, enrolled during active disease.

The CDR3 sequence is CASSFYNEQFF. DNA of the CDR3: TGTGCCAGCAGCTTCTACAATGAGCAGTTCTTC. The V gene is TRBV2, the J gene TRBJ2-1, with D uncertain. The CDR3 totals 11 residues. Germline V gene lookup returns CDR1 SNHLY and CDR2 FYNNEI. Deletions cut 6 bases from V and 3 bases from J, with 3 bases between. Complete variable domain (other parts from reference TRBV2 and TRBJ2-1): EPEVTQTPSHQVTQMGQEVILRCVPISNHLYFYWYRQILGQKVEFLVSFYNNEISEKSEIFDDQFSVERPDGSNFTLKIRSTKLEDSAMYFCASSFYNEQFFGPGTRLTVL.